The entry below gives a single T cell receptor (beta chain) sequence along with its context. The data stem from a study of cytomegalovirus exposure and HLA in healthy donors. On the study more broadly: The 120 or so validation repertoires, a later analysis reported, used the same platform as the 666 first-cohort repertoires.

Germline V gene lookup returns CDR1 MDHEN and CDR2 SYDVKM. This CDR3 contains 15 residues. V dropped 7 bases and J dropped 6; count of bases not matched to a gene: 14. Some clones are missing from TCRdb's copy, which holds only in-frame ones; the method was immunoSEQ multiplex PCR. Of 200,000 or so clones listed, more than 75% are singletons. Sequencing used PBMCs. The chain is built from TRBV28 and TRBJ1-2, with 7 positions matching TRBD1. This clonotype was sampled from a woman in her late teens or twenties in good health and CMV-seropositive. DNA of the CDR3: TGTGCCAGCACCTACGAAAGGGGAGGACAGGATGGCTACACCTTC. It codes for CASTYERGGQDGYTF.